Following are 25 T cell receptor beta chains from one sample sequenced in a study of CD8 T cells in Susac syndrome. With random hexamers, 0.5 to 1 ug RNA was reverse transcribed. TCRdb analysed the immunoSEQ multiplex PCR reads with MiXCR anew, one entry per CDR3 protein. This sample carries about 250,000 distinct CDR3 sequences, roughly 93% of them seen once, and the ten largest clones take less than 0.075%. Input material: CD4+ T cells from PBMCs. All receptors derive from a human donor with multiple sclerosis.

The chain couples TRBV6-1 to TRBJ2-5; D remains ambiguous. The CDR3 consists of 13 residues. The V gene's germline CDR1 is MNHNS and CDR2 SASEGT. V was cut by 2 bases and J by 2 bases, with 6 bases left in between. CDR3 sequence reads: CASSESPQETQYF. CDR3 nucleotides: TGTGCCAGCAGTGAATCCCCACAAGAGACCCAGTACTTC.

The CDR3 loop is CATRTDNEKLFF. The CDR3 nucleotides read TGTGCCACTCGGACAGATAATGAAAAACTGTTTTTT. This chain links TRBV2 with TRBJ1-4; perhaps TRBD1 as D (6 bases). Trimming left V 10 bases short and J 4 bases short, with 10 bases between. CDR1 is SNHLY, CDR2 FYNNEI, per germline. There are 12 residues in the CDR3.

The CDR3: CASSPTTVNTEAFF. The CDR3 DNA is TGTGCCAGCAGTCCCACGACAGTGAACACTGAAGCTTTCTTT. This chain joins TRBV28 and TRBJ1-1; a weak D match, TRBD1 (5 bases). The V end lost 5 bases, the J end lost 0 bases, and 10 bases lay between the germline ends. Germline CDR1 reads MDHEN; CDR2 reads SYDVKM. The CDR3 loop spans 14 amino acids.

The rearrangement uses TRBV5-5 and TRBJ2-7, with 11 positions matching TRBD1. The V gene's germline CDR1 is SGHKS and CDR2 YYEKEE (reference sequence). V lost 3 bases, J lost 7 bases, and 9 bases stayed unmatched. This CDR3 spans 15 amino acids. CDR3 sequence reads: CASSSTGQGGREQYV. The CDR3 region has the DNA TGTGCCAGCAGCTCGACGGGACAGGGGGGACGGGAGCAGTACGTC.

This sequence joins TRBV11-2 and TRBJ2-2; TRBD2 is a possible D gene (5 bases). Germline loops: CDR1 SGHAT, CDR2 FQNNGV. The V and J ends lost 7 bases and 0 bases respectively, with 15 bases between them. This CDR3 contains 16 residues. The CDR3 nucleotides are TGTGCCAGCACCCTCGCTCGGGGAGCGAACACCGGGGAGCTGTTTTTT. Translating it yields CASTLARGANTGELFF.

The chain combines TRBV27 with TRBJ2-1; D is perhaps TRBD1 (5 bases). Germline assignment: CDR1 MNHEY and CDR2 SMNVEV (reference sequence). The CDR3 covers 13 residues. V dropped 7 bases and J dropped 6 bases, with 13 bases sitting between them. CDR3 region: CASTRQGSNEQFF. DNA for the CDR3: TGTGCCAGCACTCGTCAGGGTTCCAATGAGCAGTTCTTC.

The J gene is TRBJ2-7, the V gene TRBV4-2; 7 bases align to TRBD2. V lost 4 bases and J lost 2; bases outside the gene matches: 5. The CDR3 totals 14 residues. Germline V gives CDR1 LGHNA, CDR2 YNFKEQ. CDR3 sequence (DNA): TGTGCCAGCAGCCGCACTAGCGACACCTACGAGCAGTACTTC. Encoded protein: CASSRTSDTYEQYF.

The rearrangement links TRBV7-9 to TRBJ1-1; D not resolved. The germline V and J ends were trimmed by 4 bases and 1 base, with 13 bases remaining between them. CDR1 SEHNR and CDR2 FQNEAQ come from the germline V gene (reference sequence). The CDR3 has 15 amino acids. Here the CDR3 reads CASSSRLGRNTEAFF. The CDR3 coding sequence is TGTGCCAGCAGCTCCCGTCTTGGTAGGAACACTGAAGCTTTCTTT. Full variable domain (outside the CDR3, taken from reference TRBV7-9 and TRBJ1-1): DTGVSQNPRHKITKRGQNVTFRCDPISEHNRLYWYRQTLGQGPEFLTYFQNEAQLEKSRLLSDRFSAERPKGSFSTLEIQRTEQGDSAMYLCASSSRLGRNTEAFFGQGTRLTVV.

This chain connects TRBV7-9 to TRBJ1-1; no clear D. V was pared by 1 base and J by 1 base, with 7 bases between. The CDR3 spans 14 residues. The germline CDR1 and CDR2 sequences are SEHNR and FQNEAQ (reference sequence). The CDR3 DNA is TGTGCCAGCAGCTTAGGAATAGGGAACACTGAAGCTTTCTTT. This codes for CASSLGIGNTEAFF.

This chain joins TRBV10-3 and TRBJ2-3; D is unresolved. This CDR3 has 11 amino acids. V lost 8 bases and J 0 bases, leaving 3 bases between the germline ends. Germline loops: CDR1 ENHRY, CDR2 SYGVKD. CDR3 sequence reads: CAISSTDTQYF. Written as DNA, the CDR3 is TGTGCCATCTCGAGCACAGATACGCAGTATTTT.

The chain recombines TRBV14 with TRBJ2-3; TRBD1 matches 10 bases. Germline V gene lookup returns CDR1 SGHDN and CDR2 FVKESK. This CDR3 is 19 amino acids long. With 4 bases clipped from V and 2 bases from J, the junction kept 15 bases outside the gene matches. CDR3 protein: CASSRSGTGVARLTDTQYF. The CDR3 nucleotides are TGTGCCAGCAGCCGATCCGGGACAGGGGTCGCGAGACTCACAGATACGCAGTATTTT.

V usage is TRBV24-1 and J usage is TRBJ1-4, with a tentative D call TRBD1 (6 bases). Trimming took off 4 bases at V and 7 bases at J, with 15 bases between the two ends. This CDR3 region has 15 residues. Germline CDR1 reads KGHDR; CDR2 reads SFDVKD. The CDR3 loop reads CATSEVDGGGEKLFF. The CDR3 coding sequence is TGTGCCACCAGTGAGGTTGACGGAGGGGGTGAAAAACTGTTTTTT.

The CDR3 spells CATSRSHQETQYF. The CDR3 DNA follows: TGTGCCACCAGCCGGTCCCACCAAGAGACCCAGTACTTC. The chain has TRBV24-1 and TRBJ2-5; D remains unclear. There are 13 residues in the CDR3. V was pared by 7 bases and J by 0 bases, with 8 bases between. Germline V gene lookup returns CDR1 KGHDR and CDR2 SFDVKD.

This clonotype was counted once. The chain joins TRBV7-3 to TRBJ1-6; 8 bases line up with TRBD1. CDR1 is SGHTA, CDR2 FQGTGA, per germline. Losses at the gene ends were 5 bases for V and 8 bases for J; bases not matched to a gene: 11. The CDR3 is made up of 16 amino acids. DNA for the CDR3: TGTGCCAGCAGCGCCCGGACAGGGAACGGTGATTCACCCCTCCACTTT. It yields the protein CASSARTGNGDSPLHF.

V usage is TRBV29-1 and J usage is TRBJ2-7; D is perhaps TRBD1 or TRBD2 (5 bases each). The CDR3 is 12 amino acids. Germline CDR1 reads SQVTM; CDR2 reads ANQGSEA. V lost 5 bases to trimming and J lost 4 bases, with 12 bases between them. The CDR3, as DNA: TGCAGCGTTCGTGTTGGGGGTTACGAGCAGTACGTC. Translation: CSVRVGGYEQYV.

The rearrangement uses TRBV7-8 and TRBJ2-3, with TRBD2 matching over 7 bases. The CDR3 covers 12 residues. With V trimmed by 4 bases and J by 10 bases, 5 bases remained unmatched. CDR1 and CDR2 (germline): SGHVS, FQNEAQ. The CDR3 here is CASSSRLAPQYF. The CDR3, as DNA: TGTGCCAGCAGCTCCCGACTAGCACCGCAGTATTTT.

The gene calls are TRBV4-1 and TRBJ2-3; 8 bases fit TRBD2. J gave up 2 bases and V 1 base, and 2 bases lay outside the gene matches. This CDR3 spans 15 amino acids. The germline V gene has CDR1 MGHRA and CDR2 YSYEKL. Here the CDR3 DNA reads TGCGCCAGCAGCCAAGTAGCGGGGACCACAGATACGCAGTATTTT. Translating gives CASSQVAGTTDTQYF.

The chain is built from TRBV3-1 and TRBJ2-1, with D unclear. Germline-derived CDR1 and CDR2 are LGHDT and YNNKEL (reference sequence). Trimming pared 0 bases from V and 4 bases from J, leaving 16 bases between. This CDR3 comprises 17 residues. CDR3 DNA sequence: TGTGCCAGCAGCCAAGATTCATGGGGTACCCTATACAATGAGCAGTTCTTC. As protein: CASSQDSWGTLYNEQFF.

In this sample, this clonotype turned up once. V and J are TRBV24-1 and TRBJ2-3, with 7 bases aligning to TRBD1. V trimming: 4 bases; J trimming: 3 bases; junction bases outside the gene matches: 12. This CDR3 spans 17 amino acids. Germline lookup yields CDR1 KGHDR and CDR2 SFDVKD. The CDR3 protein is CATSDHGLGQLTDTQYF. CDR3 in DNA: TGTGCCACCAGTGACCATGGACTGGGACAGCTTACAGATACGCAGTATTTT.

The V gene is TRBV12-3 or TRBV12-4, the J gene TRBJ2-1; possibly TRBD1 or TRBD2 for D (5 bases each). V lost 5 bases and J 5 bases, leaving 10 bases between the germline ends. This CDR3 region has 13 residues. The CDR3 DNA reads as TGTGCCAGCAGTGGGACGGACGACAATGAGCAGTTCTTC. Residues: CASSGTDDNEQFF.

The CDR3 spells CASSTEAFF. DNA of the CDR3: TGTGCCAGCAGCACTGAAGCTTTCTTT. The chain links TRBV6-6 to TRBJ1-1; no clear D. The germline CDR1 and CDR2 sequences are MNHNY and SVGAGI (reference sequence). The CDR3 contains 9 residues. Trimming took off 6 bases at V and 4 bases at J, with 0 bases between the two ends.

The V gene is TRBV15, the J gene TRBJ2-3, with a weak D call TRBD1 (5 bases). The CDR3 runs 15 residues. CDR1 LNHNV and CDR2 YYDKDF come from the germline V gene (reference sequence). Trimming took 0 bases from V and 4 from J, leaving 11 bases between them. CDR3 sequence reads: CATSREARAADTQYF. In DNA, the CDR3 is TGTGCCACCAGCAGAGAGGCCAGGGCAGCAGATACGCAGTATTTT.

The chain combines TRBV7-8 with TRBJ1-5, with D possibly matching TRBD1 (5 bases). The CDR3 consists of 15 residues. Germline-derived CDR1 and CDR2 are SGHVS and FQNEAQ. Trimming cost V 5 bases and J 9 bases, with 20 bases left between them. In DNA, the CDR3 is TGTGCCAGCAGCCCCGGGACTGCCCGGGTCTTGCCCCAGCATTTT. Its translation is CASSPGTARVLPQHF.

This clonotype appeared a single time. V and J are TRBV29-1 and TRBJ2-5, with D possibly TRBD2 on 6 matching bases. Germline-derived CDR1 and CDR2 are SQVTM and ANQGSEA. The CDR3 runs to 16 residues. V gave up 6 bases and J gave up 1 base, with 21 bases separating them. CDR3 residues: CSVQKVGGEVQETQYF. CDR3 bases: TGCAGCGTCCAAAAAGTCGGTGGGGAGGTCCAAGAGACCCAGTACTTC.

The V gene is TRBV10-2, the J gene TRBJ2-3; D is uncertain. The CDR3 runs to 14 residues. Germline lookup yields CDR1 WSHSY and CDR2 SAAADI. V gave up 5 bases and J gave up 3 bases, with 12 bases separating them. CDR3 nucleotides: TGCGCCAGCAGTAGGATAGGTTGGACAGATACGCAGTATTTT. Amino acids: CASSRIGWTDTQYF.